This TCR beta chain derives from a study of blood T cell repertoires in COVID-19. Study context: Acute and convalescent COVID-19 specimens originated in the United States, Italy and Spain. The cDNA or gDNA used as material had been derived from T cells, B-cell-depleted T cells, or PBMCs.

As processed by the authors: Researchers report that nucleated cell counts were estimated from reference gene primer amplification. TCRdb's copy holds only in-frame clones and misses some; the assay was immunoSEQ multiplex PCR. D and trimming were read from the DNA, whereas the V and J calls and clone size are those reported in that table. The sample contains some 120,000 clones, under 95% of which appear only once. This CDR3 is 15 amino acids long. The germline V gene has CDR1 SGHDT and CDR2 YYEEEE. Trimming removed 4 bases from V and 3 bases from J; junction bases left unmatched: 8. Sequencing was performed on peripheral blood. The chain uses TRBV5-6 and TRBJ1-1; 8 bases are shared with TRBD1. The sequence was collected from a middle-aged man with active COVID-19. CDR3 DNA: TGTGCCAGCAGCCCGGTGGACAGGGACGACACTGAAGCTTTCTTT. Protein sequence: CASSPVDRDDTEAFF. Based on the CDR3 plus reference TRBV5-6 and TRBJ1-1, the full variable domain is DAGVTQSPTHLIKTRGQQVTLRCSPKSGHDTVSWYQQALGQGPQFIFQYYEEEERQRGNFPDRFSGHQFPNYSSELNVNALLLGDSALYLCASSPVDRDDTEAFFGQGTRLTVV.